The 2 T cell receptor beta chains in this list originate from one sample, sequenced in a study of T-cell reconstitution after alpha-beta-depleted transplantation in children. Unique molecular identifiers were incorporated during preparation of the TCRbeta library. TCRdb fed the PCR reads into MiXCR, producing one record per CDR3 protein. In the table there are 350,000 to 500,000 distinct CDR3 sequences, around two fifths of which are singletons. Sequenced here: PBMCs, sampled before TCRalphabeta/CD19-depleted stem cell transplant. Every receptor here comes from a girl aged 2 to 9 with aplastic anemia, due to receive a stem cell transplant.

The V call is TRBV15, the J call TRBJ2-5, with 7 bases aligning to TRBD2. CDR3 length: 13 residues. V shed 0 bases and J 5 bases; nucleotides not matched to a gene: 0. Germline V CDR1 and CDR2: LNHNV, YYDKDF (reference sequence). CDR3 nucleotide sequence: TGTGCCACCAGCAGAGATAGCGGGGAGACCCAGTACTTC. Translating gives CATSRDSGETQYF. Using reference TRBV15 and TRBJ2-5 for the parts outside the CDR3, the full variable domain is DAMVIQNPRYQVTQFGKPVTLSCSQTLNHNVMYWYQQKSSQAPKLLFHYYDKDFNNEADTPDNFQSRRPNTSFCFLDIRSPGLGDTAMYLCATSRDSGETQYFGPGTRLLVL.

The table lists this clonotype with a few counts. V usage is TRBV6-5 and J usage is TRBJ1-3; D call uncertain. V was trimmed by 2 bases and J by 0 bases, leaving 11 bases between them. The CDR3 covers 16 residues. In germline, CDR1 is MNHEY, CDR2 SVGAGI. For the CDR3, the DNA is TGTGCCAGCAGTTACCGTCAACACATCTCTGGAAACACCATATATTTT. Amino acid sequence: CASSYRQHISGNTIYF.